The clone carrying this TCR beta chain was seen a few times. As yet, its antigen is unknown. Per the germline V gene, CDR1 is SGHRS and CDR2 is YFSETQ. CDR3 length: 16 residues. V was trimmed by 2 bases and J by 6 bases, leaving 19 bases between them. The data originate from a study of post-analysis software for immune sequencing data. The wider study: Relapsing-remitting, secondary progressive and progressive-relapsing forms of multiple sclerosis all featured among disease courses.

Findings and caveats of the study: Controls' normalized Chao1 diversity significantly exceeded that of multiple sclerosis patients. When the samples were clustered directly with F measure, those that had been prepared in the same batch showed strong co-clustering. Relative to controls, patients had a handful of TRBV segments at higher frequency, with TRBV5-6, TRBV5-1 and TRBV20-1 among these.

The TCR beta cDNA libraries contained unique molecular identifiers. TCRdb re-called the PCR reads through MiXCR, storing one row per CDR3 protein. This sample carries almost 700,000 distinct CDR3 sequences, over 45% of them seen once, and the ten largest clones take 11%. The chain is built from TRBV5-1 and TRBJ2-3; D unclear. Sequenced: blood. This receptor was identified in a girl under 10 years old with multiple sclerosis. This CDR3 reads CASSFTVSELRDTQYF. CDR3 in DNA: TGCGCCAGCAGCTTTACAGTTTCTGAGTTAAGGGATACGCAGTATTTT. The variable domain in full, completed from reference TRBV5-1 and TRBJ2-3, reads KAGVTQTPRYLIKTRGQQVTLSCSPISGHRSVSWYQQTPGQGLQFLFEYFSETQRNKGNFPGRFSGRQFSNSRSEMNVSTLELGDSALYLCASSFTVSELRDTQYFGPGTRLTVL.